The source of this T cell receptor (beta chain) is a study of cytomegalovirus exposure and HLA in healthy donors. Overall study context: A prior analysis found around 110 million unique TCR beta sequences from 170 million or so T cells. Study-wide findings and caveats: What a later analysis reportedly showed was that an Asian-associated ancestry cluster had fewer N-insertions than the 666-donor mean.

J was trimmed by 4 bases and V by 5 bases; bases with no gene match: 7. In germline, CDR1 is ENHRY, CDR2 SYGVKD. The CDR3 covers 15 residues. Details on this clone: What it binds is not known.

Vbeta (60) and Jbeta (13) primers were used in the PCR. Here immunoSEQ multiplex PCR was the method, and the copy in TCRdb shows in-frame clones only, minus some. The sample includes approximately 170,000 clones, roughly 80% seen only once; the top ten take roughly 1.4%. The origin of this receptor is a man aged 50-60 years in good health and CMV-seropositive. Sample: PBMCs. This rearrangement joins TRBV10-3 to TRBJ2-3, with 9 bases lining up with TRBD1. CDR3 in amino acids: CAISPGTGIPDTQYF. The CDR3 coding sequence is TGTGCCATCAGTCCAGGGACAGGGATACCAGATACGCAGTATTTT.